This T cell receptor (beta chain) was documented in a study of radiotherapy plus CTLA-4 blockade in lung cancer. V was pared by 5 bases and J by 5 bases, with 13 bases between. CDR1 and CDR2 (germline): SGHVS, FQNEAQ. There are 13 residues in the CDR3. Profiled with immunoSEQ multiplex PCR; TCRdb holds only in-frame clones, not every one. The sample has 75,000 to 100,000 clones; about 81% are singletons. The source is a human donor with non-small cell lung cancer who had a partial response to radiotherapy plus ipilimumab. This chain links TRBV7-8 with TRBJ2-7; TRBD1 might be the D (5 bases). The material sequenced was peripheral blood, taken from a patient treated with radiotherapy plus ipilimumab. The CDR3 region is CASSGPTVNEQYF. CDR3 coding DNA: TGTGCCAGCAGCGGACCGACAGTTAACGAGCAGTACTTC.